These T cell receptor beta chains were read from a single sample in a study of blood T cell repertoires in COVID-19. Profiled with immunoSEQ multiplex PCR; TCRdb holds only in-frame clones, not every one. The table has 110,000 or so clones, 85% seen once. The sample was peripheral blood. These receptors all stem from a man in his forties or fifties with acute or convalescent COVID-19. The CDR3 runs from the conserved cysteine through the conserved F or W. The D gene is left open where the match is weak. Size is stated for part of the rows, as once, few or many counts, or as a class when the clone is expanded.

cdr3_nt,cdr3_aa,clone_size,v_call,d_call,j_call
TGCGCCAGCAGCCAAGGGGCCCAAGCGGGGGGCTCCAATGAGCAGTTCTTC,CASSQGAQAGGSNEQFF,NA,TRBV4-1,TRBD2,TRBJ2-1
TGTGCCAGCAGCTTAGATTTCCTCCGGACTAGTGACGATGAGCAGTTCTTC,CASSLDFLRTSDDEQFF,NA,TRBV11-2,TRBD2,TRBJ2-1
TGTGCCAGCAGCCCCACCGGCGCAGGGGACGAGCAGTACTTC,CASSPTGAGDEQYF,NA,TRBV11-2,NA,TRBJ2-7
TGTGCCAGCAGCCCCGGGACAGGAGGGGATGAAAAACTGTTTTTT,CASSPGTGGDEKLFF,NA,TRBV9,TRBD1,TRBJ1-4
TGTGCCAGCAGCTCAGGGTTCACCGGGGAGCTGTTTTTT,CASSSGFTGELFF,NA,TRBV6-5,NA,TRBJ2-2
TGTGCCAGCAGTAGACAGCCGTCTGGAAACACCATATATTTT,CASSRQPSGNTIYF,NA,TRBV27,NA,TRBJ1-3
TGTGCCAGTAGTATACTTCAGGACACCTCCTCCTATAGCAATCAGCCCCAGCATTTT,CASSILQDTSSYSNQPQHF,NA,TRBV19,NA,TRBJ1-5
TGTGCCAGCAGCTTAGCGGGCTACAATGAGCAGTTCTTC,CASSLAGYNEQFF,once,TRBV11-3,NA,TRBJ2-1
TGTGCCACCAGTGATGGGGGGGCCCGGGAGCAGTTCTTC,CATSDGGAREQFF,few,TRBV24-1,NA,TRBJ2-1
TGTGCCAGCTCACCTGAACAGGACCAGCCCCAGCATTTT,CASSPEQDQPQHF,NA,TRBV18,NA,TRBJ1-5
TGTGCCAGCAGCTACTCAGGGGTTCTGGGGTACGAGCAGTACTTC,CASSYSGVLGYEQYF,NA,TRBV7-2,NA,TRBJ2-7
TGTGCCACCAGTGGTCCTAGACACGAGCAGTACTTC,CATSGPRHEQYF,NA,TRBV24-1,NA,TRBJ2-7
TGCGCCAGCAGCTTGGGTACTAGCGGGGGCGATGAGCAGTTCTTC,CASSLGTSGGDEQFF,NA,TRBV5-1,TRBD2,TRBJ2-1
TGTGCCACCAGTGAACCGGGGGACAGCTCCTCGGGCTACACCTTC,CATSEPGDSSSGYTF,NA,TRBV24-1,TRBD1,TRBJ1-2
TGTGCCAGCAGCGGGACAGGGGGGAGCATTCAGTACTTC,CASSGTGGSIQYF,once,TRBV2,TRBD1,TRBJ2-4
TGTGCCATCAGGGGGACAAATCAGCCCCAGCATTTT,CAIRGTNQPQHF,NA,TRBV10-3,NA,TRBJ1-5
TGTGCCAGCAGCTTCAGGGGGCGAAGCTCCTACGAGCAGTACTTC,CASSFRGRSSYEQYF,NA,TRBV13,TRBD1,TRBJ2-7
TGCGCCAGCAGCCCGGGGACTAGCGGGGGGGCGACCAAAAACATTCAGTACTTC,CASSPGTSGGATKNIQYF,NA,TRBV5-1,TRBD2,TRBJ2-4
TGTGCCAGCAGCTCATTAACGGGCAGGGTGGGAGATACGCAGTATTTT,CASSSLTGRVGDTQYF,NA,TRBV5-4,NA,TRBJ2-3
TGTGCCAGCAGCCACGGGACAGCACAAGAGACCCAGTACTTC,CASSHGTAQETQYF,NA,TRBV4-2,TRBD1,TRBJ2-5
TGTGCCTCAAAAGGGGGTTCGGGGGCCAACGTCCTGACTTTC,CASKGGSGANVLTF,NA,TRBV19,NA,TRBJ2-6
TGTGCCAGCAGCCGGAGGACTCCTGAAAACATTCAGTACTTC,CASSRRTPENIQYF,NA,TRBV3-1/TRBV3-2,NA,TRBJ2-4
TGTGCCAGCACCCCAGGGGCAGCTCCATACGAGCAGTACTTC,CASTPGAAPYEQYF,NA,TRBV9,NA,TRBJ2-7
TGTGCCAGCAGCTCTTCTAGCGGGGGGGCCTACAATGAGCAGTTCTTC,CASSSSSGGAYNEQFF,NA,TRBV7-8,TRBD2,TRBJ2-1
TGTGCCAGCAGTGAGCAGGGGGCGAGCTTCGGAAAACTGTTTTTT,CASSEQGASFGKLFF,NA,TRBV2,TRBD1,TRBJ1-4
TGTGCCAGCAGTGTTCTAGCGACGGGTTACAATGAGCAGTTCTTC,CASSVLATGYNEQFF,few,TRBV2,NA,TRBJ2-1
TGTGCCAGCAGCCGAAGCGGGGGGGTTTCTAGCACAGATACGCAGTATTTT,CASSRSGGVSSTDTQYF,NA,TRBV4-2,TRBD2,TRBJ2-3
TGTGCCAGCAGCTTGTATGGGGGGGACAGGCGAACCGGGGAGCTGTTTTTT,CASSLYGGDRRTGELFF,NA,TRBV5-6,NA,TRBJ2-2
TGTGCTAGTGGTTTGTCCCGCACCGGGGAGCTGTTTTTT,CASGLSRTGELFF,NA,TRBV12-5,NA,TRBJ2-2
TGTGCCAGCAGCGCGGGGGGGCCGGATAATGAGCAGTTCTTC,CASSAGGPDNEQFF,NA,TRBV6-5,TRBD2,TRBJ2-1
TGTGCTAGTGGTTTGTTCCGACAGGAGCAGTACTTC,CASGLFRQEQYF,NA,TRBV12-5,NA,TRBJ2-7
TGCGCCAGCAGATCAACTAGCGGGGGGCTCTACGAGCAGTACTTC,CASRSTSGGLYEQYF,NA,TRBV5-1,TRBD2,TRBJ2-7
TGTGCCAGCAGCGGCGGGACTCAACTTGGAGATACGCAGTATTTT,CASSGGTQLGDTQYF,NA,TRBV5-8,NA,TRBJ2-3
TGTGCCAGCAGCACCGGGACAGGGGGCGCGGCTTTCTTT,CASSTGTGGAAFF,NA,TRBV9,TRBD1,TRBJ1-1
TGTGCCAGCAGCTCCGCCCTAGCGGGAAGCTCTGGGGCCAACGTCCTGACTTTC,CASSSALAGSSGANVLTF,NA,TRBV7-2,TRBD2,TRBJ2-6
TGTGCCAGCAGAGCAGCGGGGGGGCCCTCAGAGGAGCAGTTCTTC,CASRAAGGPSEEQFF,NA,TRBV7-2,TRBD2,TRBJ2-1
TGTGCCAGCAGTGGAGGTGGGTCGGTAACTGAAGCTTTCTTT,CASSGGGSVTEAFF,NA,TRBV25-1,NA,TRBJ1-1
TGCGCCAGCAGTGAGAGACTAGCGGACACCTACGAGCAGTACTTC,CASSERLADTYEQYF,NA,TRBV10-2,TRBD2,TRBJ2-7
TGTGCCAGCAGCGTAACTAGCGGGGGGGCCGCCGGGGAGCTGTTTTTT,CASSVTSGGAAGELFF,NA,TRBV6-4,TRBD2,TRBJ2-2
TGTGCCAGTAGTACGGACAGGCTAGGCTACACCTTC,CASSTDRLGYTF,NA,TRBV19,TRBD1,TRBJ1-2
TGTGCCAGCAGCGATCGAGGCACTGAAGCTTTCTTT,CASSDRGTEAFF,NA,TRBV9,NA,TRBJ1-1
TGTGCCAGCAGCAAAAAGGAGGGTGGGCCCAAAAACATTCAGTACTTC,CASSKKEGGPKNIQYF,NA,TRBV21-1,NA,TRBJ2-4
TGTGCCAGCAGGATCAGGGAGAACACTGAAGCTTTCTTT,CASRIRENTEAFF,NA,TRBV21-1,NA,TRBJ1-1
TGTGCCAGCAGTTCAAGGACAGTTGACTACGAGCAGTACTTC,CASSSRTVDYEQYF,few,TRBV5-4,NA,TRBJ2-7
TGCGCCAGCAGCCAAGATCAGGGGTCGAACTACGAGCAGTACTTC,CASSQDQGSNYEQYF,NA,TRBV4-1,NA,TRBJ2-7
TGTGCCAGCAGCTTGGCCACGACAGACAAGCACTTC,CASSLATTDKHF,once,TRBV5-6,NA,TRBJ2-7
TGTGCCAGCAGTTTAACAGCACGCTGGGGCAGGGTAGGCTCACCCCTCCACTTT,CASSLTARWGRVGSPLHF,NA,TRBV27,NA,TRBJ1-6
TGTGCCAGCAGGCCCAACAGGGACAATCAGCCCCAGCATTTT,CASRPNRDNQPQHF,once,TRBV2,NA,TRBJ1-5
TGTGCCAGCAGTTACTCGGTGGACAATTACTATGGCTACACCTTC,CASSYSVDNYYGYTF,once,TRBV6-6,NA,TRBJ1-2
TGCGCCAGCAGCCGGCGGGAGTTTGGGGCCAGCTCTGGGGCCAACGTCCTGACTTTC,CASSRREFGASSGANVLTF,NA,TRBV4-1,TRBD2,TRBJ2-6
TGTGCCACCGATTACAGGGAGAAAGACTATGGCTACACCTTC,CATDYREKDYGYTF,NA,TRBV28,NA,TRBJ1-2
TGTGCCAGCAGTGACGGGACAGGGGCCTATGGCTACACCTTC,CASSDGTGAYGYTF,once,TRBV6-1,TRBD1,TRBJ1-2